This T cell receptor (beta chain) came from a study of shared clonotypes between healthy human individuals. As for the study in general: Each donor had three CD4 naive, three CD4 memory, two CD8 naive and one CD8 memory plate.

In this sample, this clone turned up a few times. V lost 4 bases to trimming and J lost 3 bases, with 3 bases between them. The CDR3 is 11 amino acids. CDR1 KGHSH and CDR2 LQKENI come from the germline V gene. Data came from immunoSEQ multiplex PCR; TCRdb stores just in-frame clones and leaves some out. The sample yields some 200,000 clones, 65% seen once. The genes are TRBV18 and TRBJ2-5; D not resolved. This TCR was sampled from a man aged 30 to 39 in good health. Sequencing was done on a sample of memory CD4+ T cells sorted from blood. Subset: CD45RA-negative fraction. CDR3 DNA sequence: TGTGCCAGCTCACTCGAAGAGACCCAGTACTTC. Translated: CASSLEETQYF.